The 23 T cell receptor beta chains given below trace back to one sample, sequenced in a study of shared clonotypes between healthy human individuals. Some clones are missing from TCRdb's copy, which holds only in-frame ones; the method was immunoSEQ multiplex PCR. The sample lists 400,000 to 500,000 clones, 79% seen once, with roughly 12% in the top ten. Sequencing used PBMCs. All receptors derive from a middle-aged woman in good health. Some clones in this sample may be carry-over from other donors' samples.

The V gene is TRBV2, the J gene TRBJ2-1, with a possible D match to TRBD2 (5 bases). With 5 bases removed from V and 6 bases from J, the gap between germline ends came to 14 bases. Germline assignment: CDR1 SNHLY and CDR2 FYNNEI. The CDR3 has 14 residues. CDR3 sequence (DNA): TGTGCCAGCAGTCTAGTTCTAGCAAGCAATGAGCAGTTCTTC. Translated, it gives CASSLVLASNEQFF.

The chain carries TRBV18 and TRBJ2-6; perhaps D is TRBD1 or TRBD2 (5 bases each). The CDR3 contains 15 residues. Trimming took off 4 bases at V and 0 bases at J, with 7 bases between the two ends. CDR1 is KGHSH, CDR2 LQKENI, per germline. In DNA, the CDR3 is TGTGCCAGCTCACAGGGGAGCTCTGGGGCCAACGTCCTGACTTTC. Translating it yields CASSQGSSGANVLTF.

The CDR3 sequence: CASSFNSPADEQYF. DNA of the CDR3: TGCGCCAGCAGCTTTAACAGCCCCGCCGACGAGCAGTACTTC. The genes are TRBV5-1 and TRBJ2-7; D uncertain. CDR1 is SGHRS, CDR2 YFSETQ, per germline. This CDR3 contains 14 residues. V lost 2 bases and J lost 5, with 14 bases in between.

This clone was seen once. This chain uses TRBV7-9 with TRBJ2-1; 8 nucleotides match TRBD1. The CDR3 totals 15 residues. V shed 5 bases, J shed 7 bases, and the junction held 10 bases outside the gene matches. Germline CDR1 reads SEHNR; CDR2 reads FQNEAQ (reference sequence). CDR3 nucleotides: TGTGCCAGCAGCCCAGGGACAGGAGCCACAAATGAGCAGTTCTTC. Its translation: CASSPGTGATNEQFF.

The J gene is TRBJ1-1, the V gene TRBV23-1, with D possibly being TRBD1 (6 bases). TRBV23-1 has ORF status, its function being uncertain. The CDR3 covers 16 residues. V was shortened by 2 bases and J by 2 bases, with 15 bases between the two germline ends. This CDR3 is CASSQTGGRKNTEAFF. The CDR3 DNA is TGCGCCAGCAGTCAAACCGGGGGCAGAAAAAACACTGAAGCTTTCTTT.

This sequence joins TRBV4-2 and TRBJ2-3; no definite D call. V lost 0 bases, J lost 0 bases, and 7 bases lay in between. Germline values: CDR1 LGHNA, CDR2 YNFKEQ. There are 15 residues in the CDR3. The CDR3 here is CASSQDPHSTDTQYF. CDR3 in DNA: TGTGCCAGCAGCCAAGACCCGCATAGCACAGATACGCAGTATTTT.

This chain's CDR3 is CSAEGETQYF. As DNA, the CDR3 is TGCAGCGCTGAGGGAGAGACCCAGTACTTC. The V call is TRBV29-1, the J call TRBJ2-5; perhaps TRBD2 as D (5 bases). The V gene's germline CDR1 is SQVTM and CDR2 ANQGSEA. This CDR3 is 10 amino acids long. The ends were cut back, 7 bases at V and 4 bases at J, with 7 bases in the middle. Looking up the rest from reference TRBV29-1 and TRBJ2-5 gives the full variable domain: SAVISQKPSRDICQRGTSLTIQCQVDSQVTMMFWYRQQPGQSLTLIATANQGSEATYESGFVIDKFPISRPNLTFSTLTVSNMSPEDSSIYLCSAEGETQYFGPGTRLLVL.

A note on this clone: Relative to the germline gene, one junction end is altered; a read error may explain this. V usage is TRBV4-3 and J usage is TRBJ1-5; D gene ambiguous. This CDR3 has 14 residues. CDR1 is LGHNA and CDR2 is YSLEER in the germline V gene. The CDR3 bases are TGCGCCAGCAGCCCCCAGATTAGCAATAAGCCCCAGCATTTT. Translating it yields CASSPQISNKPQHF.

The rearrangement uses TRBV7-8 and TRBJ2-1; D might be TRBD2 (6 bases). Germline V gene sequence: CDR1 SGHVS, CDR2 FQNEAQ. The CDR3 has 16 residues. V shed 0 bases and J shed 0 bases, with 9 bases lying between them. The CDR3 sequence is CASSLAHGSSYNEQFF. CDR3 in DNA: TGTGCCAGCAGCTTAGCGCACGGGAGCTCCTACAATGAGCAGTTCTTC.

The chain's CDR3 is CASSLALADRGKMYGYTF. The DNA of the CDR3 is TGTGCCAGCAGCTTAGCGTTAGCGGACAGGGGGAAGATGTATGGCTACACCTTC. This chain connects TRBV7-9 to TRBJ1-2; 10 bases fit TRBD1. The V segment lost 0 bases and the J segment 5 bases; nucleotides outside the gene matches: 12. The V gene's germline CDR1 is SEHNR and CDR2 FQNEAQ (reference sequence). This CDR3 has 18 residues.

The gene calls are TRBV28 and TRBJ2-1; D ambiguous. The germline V and J ends were trimmed by 3 bases and 3 bases, with 12 bases remaining between them. The CDR3 length is 15 residues. Per the germline V gene, CDR1 is MDHEN and CDR2 is SYDVKM. The DNA for the CDR3 is TGTGCCAGCAGTTTTGCCGGGCAGGTCTACAATGAGCAGTTCTTC. It yields the protein CASSFAGQVYNEQFF. Complete variable domain (other parts from reference TRBV28 and TRBJ2-1): DVKVTQSSRYLVKRTGEKVFLECVQDMDHENMFWYRQDPGLGLRLIYFSYDVKMKEKGDIPEGYSVSREKKERFSLILESASTNQTSMYLCASSFAGQVYNEQFFGPGTRLTVL.

The CDR3 sequence is CASSREGWETQYF. The DNA of the CDR3 is TGTGCCAGTAGTCGGGAGGGCTGGGAGACCCAGTACTTC. This rearrangement joins TRBV19 to TRBJ2-5; 8 bases match TRBD2. V lost 5 bases and J lost 5; bases outside the gene matches: 4. This CDR3 has 13 residues. In germline, CDR1 is LNHDA, CDR2 SQIVND (reference sequence). The whole variable domain, filled in from reference TRBV19 and TRBJ2-5, reads DGGITQSPKYLFRKEGQNVTLSCEQNLNHDAMYWYRQDPGQGLRLIYYSQIVNDFQKGDIAEGYSVSREKKESFPLTVTSAQKNPTAFYLCASSREGWETQYFGPGTRLLVL.

The chain uses TRBV5-1 and TRBJ2-6; D not resolved. The CDR3 consists of 15 residues. Germline V gene sequence: CDR1 SGHRS, CDR2 YFSETQ. Trimming removed 0 bases at V and 0 bases at J, with 4 bases between. CDR3 region: CASSLVASGANVLTF. CDR3 bases: TGCGCCAGCAGCTTGGTAGCCTCTGGGGCCAACGTCCTGACTTTC.

The V call is TRBV7-2, the J call TRBJ1-2; 7 nucleotides match TRBD1. The CDR3 loop spans 15 amino acids. From germline, CDR1 is SGHTA and CDR2 FQGNSA. The V gene end was trimmed by 5 bases and the J gene end by 4 bases; junction bases not matched to a gene: 10. The CDR3 here is CASSQDRLHAYGYTF. As DNA, the CDR3 is TGTGCCAGCAGCCAGGACAGGTTGCATGCCTATGGCTACACCTTC.

The chain employs TRBV28 and TRBJ1-2, with D possibly being TRBD1 (6 bases). V was pared by 3 bases and J by 1 base, with 12 bases between. The germline V gene encodes CDR1 MDHEN and CDR2 SYDVKM. This CDR3 contains 15 residues. The CDR3 region has the DNA TGTGCCAGCAGTTTGACCGGGACAAGTAACTATGGCTACACCTTC. Translation gives CASSLTGTSNYGYTF.

The rearrangement joins TRBV30 to TRBJ2-1, with 7 nucleotides matching TRBD2. Unmatched junction bases numbered 4, after V lost 1 base and J lost 10 bases. Germline V gives CDR1 GTSNPN, CDR2 SVGIG (reference sequence). This CDR3 region has 12 residues. CDR3 sequence reads: CAWSARLAEQFF. CDR3 nucleotides: TGTGCCTGGAGTGCCCGACTAGCCGAGCAGTTCTTC.

The CDR3 loop is CASSLRVPTGVEQYF. In DNA, the CDR3 is TGTGCCAGCAGTTTAAGGGTGCCGACAGGAGTCGAGCAGTACTTC. This sequence joins TRBV28 and TRBJ2-5, with a weak D call TRBD1 (6 bases). The DNA end is a closer match to TRBJ2-7, so the J assignment may be wrong. Germline CDR1 MDHEN, CDR2 SYDVKM. CDR3 size: 15 residues.

The chain employs TRBV4-3 and TRBJ2-7, with D perhaps TRBD1 or TRBD2 (5 bases each). Trimming took off 0 bases at V and 7 bases at J, with 25 bases between the two ends. Per germline, CDR1 LGHNA and CDR2 YSLEER. The CDR3 covers 18 residues. In DNA, the CDR3 is TGCGCCAGCAGCCAAGATAAGGGGCCCGGACTGGGCTTTCGGGAGCAGTACTTC. Amino acid sequence: CASSQDKGPGLGFREQYF.

This chain joins TRBV5-1 and TRBJ1-1, with D perhaps matching TRBD1 (6 bases). The CDR3 runs to 14 residues. The V gene lost 1 base and the J gene lost 4 bases, with 11 bases spanning the gap. Germline loops: CDR1 SGHRS, CDR2 YFSETQ. For the CDR3, the DNA is TGCGCCAGCAGCTTGACAACAGGGTCCACTGAAGCTTTCTTT. Protein: CASSLTTGSTEAFF.

This clone has ten or more counts. The chain carries TRBV5-5 and TRBJ2-5; 8 nucleotides match TRBD2. Germline assignment: CDR1 SGHKS and CDR2 YYEKEE (reference sequence). The CDR3 runs 16 residues. With V trimmed by 4 bases and J by 3 bases, 11 bases remained unmatched. The CDR3 DNA sequence: TGTGCCAGCAGCGGCATTCCCGGGGGGGTCAAAGAGACCCAGTACTTC. Translating it yields CASSGIPGGVKETQYF.

The chain links TRBV10-2 to TRBJ1-1, with TRBD1 as a possible D gene (6 bases). The CDR3 is made up of 13 amino acids. Trimming pared 4 bases from V and 4 bases from J, leaving 10 bases between. Germline V CDR1 and CDR2: WSHSY, SAAADI. The CDR3 nucleotides read TGCGCCAGCAGTGGGACAGTTAGCACTGAAGCTTTCTTT. Translation gives CASSGTVSTEAFF.

The J gene is TRBJ1-6, the V gene TRBV5-1; D uncertain. Germline values: CDR1 SGHRS, CDR2 YFSETQ. V lost 0 bases and J 7 bases, leaving 11 bases between the germline ends. The CDR3 has 15 amino acids. In nucleotides, the CDR3 is TGCGCCAGCAGCTTGGGGCAAGGGAGGAATTCACCCCTCCACTTT. Amino acid sequence: CASSLGQGRNSPLHF.

The chain recombines TRBV19 with TRBJ1-1; D not certain. The CDR3 consists of 15 residues. Germline V gives CDR1 LNHDA, CDR2 SQIVND (reference sequence). Trimming stripped 8 bases from V and 11 bases from J, with 27 bases between. Here the CDR3 reads CASRQSPSLPLWAFF. DNA for the CDR3: TGTGCCAGTCGACAAAGCCCTTCATTACCCTTGTGGGCTTTCTTT.